This T cell receptor (beta chain) appears in the sequencing data of a study of cytomegalovirus exposure and HLA in healthy donors. Findings of the study overall: Analyzed later, most CMV-associated TCR beta chains appeared HLA-restricted. Accurate predictions that matched the HLA-A and HLA-B alleles of most subjects were reportedly made from TCR beta sequences. A later analysis associated 15,000 to 20,000 TCR beta sequences with HLA alleles at a 0.05 false discovery rate.

The PCR had 60 Vbeta and 13 Jbeta primers. The assay was immunoSEQ multiplex PCR, and TCRdb's table has in-frame clones only and misses some. The sample carries under 250,000 clones, roughly 82% recorded once. Germline V CDR1 and CDR2: SGHTS, YDEGEE. Trimming cost V 4 bases and J 5 bases; bases outside gene matches: 8. This CDR3 is built from 16 residues. On this clone itself: Its antigen is not identified.

The TCR sequence derives from a man aged 40-49 years in good health and CMV-seropositive. The rearrangement uses TRBV5-8 and TRBJ2-5; 13 nucleotides match TRBD2. Sequenced input: PBMCs. The CDR3 protein is CASSHGLAGVKETQYF. DNA of the CDR3: TGTGCCAGCAGCCACGGACTAGCGGGAGTTAAGGAGACCCAGTACTTC.